The clone carrying this TCR beta chain turned up a few times. Its antigen is unknown. This sample was taken from a study of identical twins. Findings of the study overall: Insertions ran lower in abundant cord blood beta clonotypes, though not in memory repertoires.

TCRdb reprocessed the 5' RACE reads with MiXCR, giving one entry per CDR3 protein. Here the sample spans about 530,000 distinct CDR3 sequences, about 16% being singletons. Trimming left V 4 bases short and J 6 bases short, with 20 bases between. The CDR3 totals 16 residues. The data were also submitted as part of a second study, on yellow fever vaccine responses in identical twins.

The J gene is TRBJ2-3, the V gene TRBV12-3 or TRBV12-4; TRBD2 might be the D (7 bases). The clonotype was recovered from a woman in her late teens or twenties in good health. Sequencing was carried out using CD4+ T cells sorted from blood. CDR3 sequence: CASSSPPSGGGDTQYF. In DNA, the CDR3 is TGTGCCAGCAGTTCCCCCCCTAGCGGAGGGGGGGATACGCAGTATTTT.